The present T cell receptor (beta chain) was sequenced within a study of blood T cell repertoires in COVID-19. Study summary: Spain, Italy and the United States supplied samples that represented acute and convalescent COVID-19. From T cells, B-cell-depleted T cells, or PBMCs came the material, which was cDNA or gDNA.

CDR3 length equals 14 residues. Per germline, CDR1 SGHVS and CDR2 FQNEAQ. Deletions cut 6 bases from V and 8 bases from J, with 17 bases between. Source study methods: By means of reference gene primer amplification, nucleated cell counts were estimated. Method: immunoSEQ multiplex PCR; TCRdb's copy keeps in-frame clones and lacks some. V, J and clone size derive from that table, while D and trimming were established from the DNA sequence. The table has approximately 260,000 clones, about 90% seen once. The sequence was collected from a man between 60 and 75 years old who had recovered from COVID-19. The rearrangement links TRBV7-8 to TRBJ2-1; a weak D match, TRBD1 (5 bases). What was sequenced was peripheral blood. CDR3 DNA: TGTGCCAGCAGGTTACGACCCTCACAGGATGAGCAGTTCTTC. Its protein product is CASRLRPSQDEQFF. Complete variable domain (other parts from reference TRBV7-8 and TRBJ2-1): GAGVSQSPRYKVAKRGQDVALRCDPISGHVSLFWYQQALGQGPEFLTYFQNEAQLDKSGLPSDRFFAERPEGSVSTLKIQRTQQEDSAVYLCASRLRPSQDEQFFGPGTRLTVL.